One sample yielded the 30 T cell receptor beta chains listed below, sequenced in a study of beta chain features in type 1 diabetes. cDNA synthesis used the whole RNA isolate, giving expressed TCRB sequences. Profiling relied on immunoSEQ multiplex PCR, and the TCRdb table lists in-frame clones only, not all of them. The repertoire holds 130,000 or so clones, with 9.2% as singletons. The sample comprised central memory CD4+ T cells from blood. All receptors derive from a man younger than 35 in good health.

This chain connects TRBV27 to TRBJ2-1, with 7 bases identical to TRBD1. The germline gives CDR1 MNHEY, CDR2 SMNVEV (reference sequence). After removal of 1 base from V and 4 bases from J, the junction contained 4 bases not matched to a gene. The CDR3 is 15 residues long. The CDR3 here is CASSLYRDRYNEQFF. In DNA, the CDR3 is TGTGCCAGCAGTTTATACAGGGACAGATACAATGAGCAGTTCTTC.

This clone was found many times. At one end, the junction sequence differs from germline, possibly due to a read error. The genes are TRBV5-4 and TRBJ2-2, with D possibly matching TRBD2 (6 bases). Germline-derived CDR1 and CDR2 are SGHNT and YYREEE (reference sequence). The CDR3 contains 15 residues. The CDR3: CASGFGTAKTGELFF. In DNA, the CDR3 is TGTGCCAGCGGCTTCGGGACTGCCAAAACCGGGGAGCTGTTTTTT.

For the CDR3, the DNA is TGTGCCAGCAGCTTACTGGCGACTAGCGGGGGTGCCAATCCCTACGAGCAGTACTTC. Amino acids: CASSLLATSGGANPYEQYF. V and J are TRBV7-2 and TRBJ2-7, with 12 bases lining up with TRBD2. CDR1 and CDR2 (germline): SGHTA, FQGNSA. The J segment lost 2 bases and the V segment lost 2 bases, leaving 13 bases of the junction unmatched. This CDR3 has 19 residues. Full variable domain (outside the CDR3, taken from reference TRBV7-2 and TRBJ2-7): GAGVSQSPSNKVTEKGKDVELRCDPISGHTALYWYRQSLGQGLEFLIYFQGNSAPDKSGLPSDRFSAERTGGSVSTLTIQRTQQEDSAVYLCASSLLATSGGANPYEQYFGPGTRLTVT.

This clone has a handful of counts. This chain joins TRBV7-9 and TRBJ1-2, with a tentative D call TRBD1 (5 bases). V lost 5 bases and J lost 2, with 12 bases in between. Germline CDR1 SEHNR, CDR2 FQNEAQ (reference sequence). The CDR3 totals 14 residues. CDR3 DNA sequence: TGTGCCAGCAGCCGAGACGGGGGGAACTATGGCTACACCTTC. Translated, it gives CASSRDGGNYGYTF.

This clone has more than one count but fewer than ten. The chain links TRBV29-1 to TRBJ2-1, with D tentatively TRBD1 (5 bases). The CDR3 contains 15 residues. The V end lost 6 bases, the J end lost 0 bases, and 15 bases lay between the germline ends. Germline V gene lookup returns CDR1 SQVTM and CDR2 ANQGSEA. In nucleotides, the CDR3 is TGCAGCGTAGCCCAGGGCCCGAGCTCCTACAATGAGCAGTTCTTC. Its translation: CSVAQGPSSYNEQFF.

This clone was counted only a few times. The chain employs TRBV7-2 and TRBJ1-5; 8 nucleotides agree with TRBD1. CDR1 and CDR2 from the germline V gene are SGHTA and FQGNSA. There are 15 residues in the CDR3. V lost 1 base and J lost 7; bases outside the gene matches: 6. CDR3 loop: CASSLGQGIGQPQHF. In DNA form, the CDR3 reads TGTGCCAGCAGCTTAGGACAGGGGATAGGGCAGCCCCAGCATTTT.

This clone was seen a handful of times. The chain is built from TRBV7-2 and TRBJ2-7, with TRBD1 as a possible D gene (6 bases). The CDR3 consists of 15 residues. CDR1 SGHTA and CDR2 FQGNSA come from the germline V gene. Between the trimmed V and J ends, which lost 1 base and 1 base, there was a span of 11 bases. The CDR3 loop is CASSLVTGKSYEQYF. The CDR3 DNA sequence: TGTGCCAGCAGCTTAGTCACAGGGAAATCCTACGAGCAGTACTTC. Based on the CDR3 plus reference TRBV7-2 and TRBJ2-7, the full variable domain is GAGVSQSPSNKVTEKGKDVELRCDPISGHTALYWYRQSLGQGLEFLIYFQGNSAPDKSGLPSDRFSAERTGGSVSTLTIQRTQQEDSAVYLCASSLVTGKSYEQYFGPGTRLTVT.

This clone appeared a few times. V gene TRBV7-2 combines with J gene TRBJ2-3, with D perhaps matching TRBD2 (7 bases). CDR3 length: 15 residues. The ends were cut back, 7 bases at V and 2 bases at J, with 16 bases in the middle. Per the germline V gene, CDR1 is SGHTA and CDR2 is FQGNSA. CDR3 residues: CASTPAGAATDTQYF. CDR3 nucleotide sequence: TGTGCCAGCACCCCGGCGGGGGCCGCCACAGATACGCAGTATTTT.

In this sample, this clone turned up a few times. This chain connects TRBV5-6 to TRBJ2-7; 10 nucleotides agree with TRBD1. Looked up from germline, CDR1 is SGHDT and CDR2 is YYEEEE. V trimming: 3 bases; J trimming: 5 bases; junction bases outside the gene matches: 8. This CDR3 contains 15 residues. The CDR3 DNA reads as TGTGCCAGCAGCTCTCCGGGACAGGGGATCAACGAGCAGTACTTC. This translates into CASSSPGQGINEQYF.

The chain employs TRBV11-2 and TRBJ1-2; tentative D call: TRBD1 (5 bases). V was cut by 1 base and J by 2 bases, with 17 bases left in between. Germline loops: CDR1 SGHAT, CDR2 FQNNGV. The CDR3 is 17 amino acids. CDR3 in DNA: TGTGCCAGCAGCTTAGGCCTTAAAGGGGAAGGAAACTATGGCTACACCTTC. It yields the protein CASSLGLKGEGNYGYTF.

V usage is TRBV5-1 and J usage is TRBJ1-5; 7 bases are shared with TRBD1. This CDR3 has 15 residues. CDR1 is SGHRS and CDR2 is YFSETQ in the germline V gene. Losses at the gene ends were 4 bases for V and 4 bases for J; bases not matched to a gene: 8. This chain's CDR3 is CASSTEGQFNQPQHF. The CDR3 region has the DNA TGCGCCAGCAGCACGGAGGGACAGTTTAATCAGCCCCAGCATTTT.

The DNA of the CDR3 is TGCGCCAGCAGCCTGGACACTAGCCAGCCCCAGCATTTT. Encoded protein: CASSLDTSQPQHF. The genes are TRBV4-3 and TRBJ1-5, with D perhaps TRBD1 (5 bases). Germline V gene data show CDR1 as LGHNA and CDR2 as YSLEER. The ends were cut back, 4 bases at V and 7 bases at J, with 11 bases in the middle. There are 13 residues in the CDR3.

This clone occurred many times. The V gene is TRBV14, the J gene TRBJ2-1; 11 bases agree with TRBD2. The J segment lost 0 bases and the V segment lost 6 bases, leaving 4 bases of the junction unmatched. CDR1 SGHDN and CDR2 FVKESK come from the germline V gene. This CDR3 contains 16 residues. The CDR3 region is CASSRLAGSSYNEQFF. The CDR3 coding sequence is TGTGCCAGCAGTCGACTAGCGGGGAGCTCCTACAATGAGCAGTTCTTC.

The chain carries TRBV7-3 and TRBJ2-6, with D uncertain. The V gene's germline CDR1 is SGHTA and CDR2 FQGTGA. This CDR3 contains 16 residues. The ends were cut back, 3 bases at V and 4 bases at J, with 13 bases in the middle. The CDR3 sequence is CASSLYSSLGANVLTF. The CDR3, as DNA: TGTGCCAGCAGCTTGTACAGCTCGCTCGGGGCCAACGTCCTGACTTTC.

This clone appeared a few times. V usage is TRBV30 and J usage is TRBJ1-3; D gene unclear. Deletions cut 0 bases from V and 0 bases from J, with 6 bases between. Germline CDR1 and CDR2: GTSNPN and SVGIG (reference sequence). The length of the CDR3 is 14 residues. CDR3 residues: CAWSVQNSGNTIYF. The CDR3 DNA is TGTGCCTGGAGTGTACAAAACTCTGGAAACACCATATATTTT.

The chain couples TRBV9 to TRBJ2-7; D perhaps matches TRBD1 (6 bases). CDR1 and CDR2 (germline): SGDLS, YYNGEE. The length of the CDR3 is 15 residues. Trimming took off 1 base at V and 6 bases at J, with 17 bases between the two ends. The CDR3 DNA is TGTGCCAGCAGCGTAACTCGAACAGGGAATGGCGAGCAGTACTTC. Encoded protein: CASSVTRTGNGEQYF.

V gene TRBV6-1 combines with J gene TRBJ2-6; D gene uncertain. Trimming removed 1 base from V and 1 base from J, with 8 bases in between. Germline values: CDR1 MNHNS, CDR2 SASEGT. This CDR3 spans 16 amino acids. DNA of the CDR3: TGTGCCAGCAGTGAAGGGTCAACATCTGGGGCCAACGTCCTGACTTTC. Translation: CASSEGSTSGANVLTF.

A few counts support this clone. CDR3 nucleotide sequence: TGTGCCAGCAGCTTCGGACTAGCGGGGAGCACAGATACGCAGTATTTT. Its protein product is CASSFGLAGSTDTQYF. The chain uses TRBV9 and TRBJ2-3; 12 bases are shared with TRBD2. With 4 bases clipped from V and 0 bases from J, the junction kept 3 bases outside the gene matches. Germline CDR1 and CDR2: SGDLS and YYNGEE. The CDR3 runs to 16 residues. The full variable domain, completed using reference TRBV9 and TRBJ2-3, is DSGVTQTPKHLITATGQRVTLRCSPRSGDLSVYWYQQSLDQGLQFLIQYYNGEERAKGNILERFSAQQFPDLHSELNLSSLELGDSALYFCASSFGLAGSTDTQYFGPGTRLTVL.

The V call is TRBV9, the J call TRBJ2-1; 7 positions match TRBD2. V lost 4 bases and J lost 8; bases outside the gene matches: 12. This CDR3 contains 15 residues. The germline V gene has CDR1 SGDLS and CDR2 YYNGEE. The DNA for the CDR3 is TGTGCCAGCAGCTCACACGTAGGGAGCGGGGATGAGCAGTTCTTC. Protein: CASSSHVGSGDEQFF.

This sequence joins TRBV7-2 and TRBJ2-7; tentative D call: TRBD2 (6 bases). Germline V CDR1 and CDR2: SGHTA, FQGNSA. CDR3 length: 15 residues. V was clipped by 1 base and J by 3 bases, with 13 bases between them. Here the CDR3 DNA reads TGTGCCAGCAGCTTAGTAAGGACTACAAACTACGAGCAGTACTTC. It is translated as CASSLVRTTNYEQYF.

The chain is built from TRBV5-1 and TRBJ1-2, with 10 bases matching TRBD1. Germline V gene lookup returns CDR1 SGHRS and CDR2 YFSETQ. Unmatched junction bases numbered 2, after V lost 3 bases and J lost 0 bases. The CDR3 sequence is 15 residues long. This chain's CDR3 is CASSYGTGANYGYTF. The DNA for the CDR3 is TGCGCCAGCAGCTACGGGACAGGGGCTAACTATGGCTACACCTTC.

A few counts support this clone. The CDR3 DNA is TGTGCCAGCTCACCAAGTGGAGTCACCTACAATGAGCAGTTCTTC. As protein: CASSPSGVTYNEQFF. The chain uses TRBV18 and TRBJ2-1; D is unclear. CDR3 length equals 15 residues. V was shortened by 2 bases and J by 2 bases, with 10 bases between the two germline ends. The germline gives CDR1 KGHSH, CDR2 LQKENI.

The genes are TRBV6-1 and TRBJ2-7, with 7 bases fitting TRBD2. J gave up 2 bases and V 4 bases, and 8 bases lay outside the gene matches. Germline V CDR1 and CDR2: MNHNS, SASEGT. The CDR3 is 15 amino acids. The CDR3 DNA reads as TGTGCCAGCAGTGTTTCGGCGGGGGAGACCTACGAGCAGTACTTC. Its protein is CASSVSAGETYEQYF.

CDR3 protein: CASSVRDTLTGELFF. CDR3 nucleotides: TGTGCCAGCAGCGTCCGGGACACCCTCACCGGGGAGCTGTTTTTT. The J gene is TRBJ2-2, the V gene TRBV7-9, with a possible D match to TRBD1 (6 bases). Germline V gene data show CDR1 as SEHNR and CDR2 as FQNEAQ (reference sequence). The CDR3 is 15 amino acids. The V end was cut by 5 bases, the J end by 4 bases, with 14 bases between.

This clone showed up just a few times. The rearrangement uses TRBV12-5 and TRBJ1-4, with a tentative D call TRBD1 (5 bases). This CDR3 has 18 amino acids. V lost 5 bases, J lost 5 bases, and 24 bases lay in between. CDR1 LGHNT and CDR2 FRNRAP come from the germline V gene. CDR3 nucleotides: TGTGCTAGTGGTCCTACGCCCGGGGGAATTCCAGAGAATGAAAAACTGTTTTTT. This translates into CASGPTPGGIPENEKLFF. Looking up the rest from reference TRBV12-5 and TRBJ1-4 gives the full variable domain: DARVTQTPRHKVTEMGQEVTMRCQPILGHNTVFWYRQTMMQGLELLAYFRNRAPLDDSGMPKDRFSAEMPDATLATLKIQPSEPRDSAVYFCASGPTPGGIPENEKLFFGSGTQLSVL.

The chain carries TRBV12-5 and TRBJ1-2; no clear D. The germline V gene encodes CDR1 LGHNT and CDR2 FRNRAP. This CDR3 spans 13 amino acids. The V end was cut by 6 bases, the J end by 5 bases, with 13 bases between. CDR3 bases: TGTGCTAGTGGAATTGACGGGTTATATGGCTACACCTTC. Translating gives CASGIDGLYGYTF. Full variable domain (rest looked up from reference TRBV12-5 and TRBJ1-2): DARVTQTPRHKVTEMGQEVTMRCQPILGHNTVFWYRQTMMQGLELLAYFRNRAPLDDSGMPKDRFSAEMPDATLATLKIQPSEPRDSAVYFCASGIDGLYGYTFGSGTRLTVV.

This clone was detected only a few times. This chain connects TRBV28 to TRBJ1-4, with 9 bases lining up with TRBD1. Germline-derived CDR1 and CDR2 are MDHEN and SYDVKM. The junction had 10 bases not matched to a gene; V was cut back by 4 bases and J by 7 bases. This CDR3 contains 16 residues. The CDR3 region has the DNA TGTGCCAGCAGTTCAGACGGGACAGGGCTGCGTGAAAAACTGTTTTTT. Residues: CASSSDGTGLREKLFF.

The chain joins TRBV28 to TRBJ2-1, with TRBD1 identical over 9 bases. CDR3 length: 15 residues. Trimming removed 6 bases from V and 7 bases from J; junction bases left unmatched: 10. Germline lookup yields CDR1 MDHEN and CDR2 SYDVKM. DNA for the CDR3: TGTGCCAGCAGCCGATTGGGACAGGGAAAGAATGAGCAGTTCTTC. Protein product: CASSRLGQGKNEQFF.

This sequence joins TRBV30 and TRBJ2-7, with D perhaps matching TRBD1 (5 bases). V was clipped by 4 bases and J by 5 bases, with 15 bases between them. This CDR3 has 13 amino acids. Looked up from germline, CDR1 is GTSNPN and CDR2 is SVGIG (reference sequence). CDR3 nucleotide sequence: TGTGCCTGGAATTGGACACCTGACAACGAGCAGTACTTC. Translating it yields CAWNWTPDNEQYF. The full variable domain, completed using reference TRBV30 and TRBJ2-7, is SQTIHQWPATLVQPVGSPLSLECTVEGTSNPNLYWYRQAAGRGLQLLFYSVGIGQISSEVPQNLSASRPQDRQFILSSKKLLLSDSGFYLCAWNWTPDNEQYFGPGTRLTVT.

CDR3 coding DNA: TGCAGCGTTGCTCGGACAGGGGGTCGGAATGAGCAGTTCTTC. Amino acids: CSVARTGGRNEQFF. The chain employs TRBV29-1 and TRBJ2-1, with 10 positions matching TRBD1. The junction had 7 bases not matched to a gene; V was cut back by 4 bases and J by 7 bases. Per germline, CDR1 SQVTM and CDR2 ANQGSEA. The CDR3 is 14 amino acids.